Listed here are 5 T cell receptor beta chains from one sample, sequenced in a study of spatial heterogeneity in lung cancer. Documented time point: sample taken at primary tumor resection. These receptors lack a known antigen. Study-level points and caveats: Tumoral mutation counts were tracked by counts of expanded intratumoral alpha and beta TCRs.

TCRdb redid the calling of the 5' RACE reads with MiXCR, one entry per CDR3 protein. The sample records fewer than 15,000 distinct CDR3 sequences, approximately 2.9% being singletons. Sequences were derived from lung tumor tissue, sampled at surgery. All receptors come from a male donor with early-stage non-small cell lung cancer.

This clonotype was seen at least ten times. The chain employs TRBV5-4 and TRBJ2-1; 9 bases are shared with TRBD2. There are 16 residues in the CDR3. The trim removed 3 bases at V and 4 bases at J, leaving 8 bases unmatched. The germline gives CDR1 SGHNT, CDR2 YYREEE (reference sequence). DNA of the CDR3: TGTGCCAGCAGCTGGCGGGGGGGCGGACTTTACAATGAGCAGTTCTTC. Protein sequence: CASSWRGGGLYNEQFF.

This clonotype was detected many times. This CDR3 is CASSHPDLSPLHF. In DNA, the CDR3 is TGTGCCAGCAGCCACCCAGACCTTTCACCCCTCCACTTT. The J gene is TRBJ1-6, the V gene TRBV4-2; D is uncertain. The V end was cut by 3 bases, the J end by 9 bases, with 9 bases between. The CDR3 spans 13 residues. From germline, CDR1 is LGHNA and CDR2 YNFKEQ.

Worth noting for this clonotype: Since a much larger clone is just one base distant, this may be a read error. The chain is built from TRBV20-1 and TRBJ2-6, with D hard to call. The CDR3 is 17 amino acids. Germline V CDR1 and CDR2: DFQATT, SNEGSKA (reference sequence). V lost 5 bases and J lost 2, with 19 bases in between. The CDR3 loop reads CSARIRIGRAGANVLTF. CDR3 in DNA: TGCAGTGCTCGTATTCGGATAGGGCGCGCTGGGGCCAACGTCCTGACTTTC.

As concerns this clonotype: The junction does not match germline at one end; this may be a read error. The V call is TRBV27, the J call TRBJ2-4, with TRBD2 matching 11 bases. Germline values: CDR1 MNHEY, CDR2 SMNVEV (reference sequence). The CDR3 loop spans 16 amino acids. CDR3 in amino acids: CASSLSSGGSKNMQYF. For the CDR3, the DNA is TGTGCCAGCAGCCTTTCTAGCGGGGGGTCCAAAAACATGCAGTACTTC.

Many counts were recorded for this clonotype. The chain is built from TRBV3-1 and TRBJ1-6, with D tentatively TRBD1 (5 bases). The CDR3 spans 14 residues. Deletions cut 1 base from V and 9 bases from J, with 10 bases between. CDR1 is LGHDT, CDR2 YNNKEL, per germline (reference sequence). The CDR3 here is CASSQVQERSPLHF. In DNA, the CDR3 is TGTGCCAGCAGCCAAGTACAGGAGCGTTCACCCCTCCACTTT.